This TCR beta chain was recovered during a study of T cells in Graves' hyperthyroidism and ophthalmopathy. V gave up 4 bases and J gave up 5 bases, with 11 bases separating them. Germline-derived CDR1 and CDR2 are LNHDA and SQIVND (reference sequence). There are 13 residues in the CDR3. The TCR beta CDR3 regions underwent amplification using RNA transcripts as the source. During a first-round RT-PCR of the TCR CDR3, the HTBI primer set was used. MiXCR, run by TCRdb on the multiplex PCR reads, gives a single entry per CDR3 protein. The sample carries approximately 600,000 distinct CDR3 sequences, around 21% recorded once. This clonotype was recorded a few times.

Sequences were obtained from blood. The genes are TRBV19 and TRBJ2-5, with a tentative D call TRBD1 (6 bases). The sequence was obtained from a man aged 25 to 40 with Graves' ophthalmopathy. The CDR3 is CASSTYTGETQYF. CDR3 sequence (DNA): TGTGCCAGTAGTACGTATACAGGGGAGACCCAGTACTTC.